What follows are 18 T cell receptor beta chains derived from one specimen sequenced in a study of blood T cell repertoires in COVID-19. The table came from immunoSEQ multiplex PCR; TCRdb's copy has only in-frame clones and leaves some out. The sample includes hundreds of thousands of clones, 90% of them seen just once. The sample taken for sequencing was PBMCs or T cells enriched from blood (not recorded which). These receptors all come from a man younger than 45 who had recovered from COVID-19.

J is TRBJ1-2 and V is TRBV30; maybe TRBD1 (6 bases). Trimming removed 5 bases at V and 4 bases at J, with 17 bases between. This CDR3 is 14 amino acids long. Germline CDR1 GTSNPN, CDR2 SVGIG (reference sequence). The CDR3 region is CAWEHRVRSYGYTF. In nucleotides, the CDR3 is TGTGCCTGGGAGCACAGGGTACGGAGCTATGGCTACACCTTC.

The chain employs TRBV5-1 and TRBJ2-6, with TRBD1 matching 7 bases. The CDR3 runs 18 residues. J lost 0 bases, V lost 4 bases, and 10 bases had no gene match. Germline values: CDR1 SGHRS, CDR2 YFSETQ. CDR3 DNA: TGCGCCAGCAGCCCGGGGACAGCCTGGGGCTCTGGGGCCAACGTCCTGACTTTC. Amino acid sequence: CASSPGTAWGSGANVLTF. Looking up the rest from reference TRBV5-1 and TRBJ2-6 gives the full variable domain: KAGVTQTPRYLIKTRGQQVTLSCSPISGHRSVSWYQQTPGQGLQFLFEYFSETQRNKGNFPGRFSGRQFSNSRSEMNVSTLELGDSALYLCASSPGTAWGSGANVLTFGAGSRLTVL.

The V call is TRBV2, the J call TRBJ1-2; 7 bases fit TRBD1. Germline V CDR1 and CDR2: SNHLY, FYNNEI. CDR3 length: 16 residues. The V gene end was trimmed by 7 bases and the J gene end by 2 bases; junction bases not matched to a gene: 13. The CDR3 loop reads CASTPPGDSWNYGYTF. The CDR3 nucleotides read TGTGCCAGCACCCCTCCCGGGGACAGTTGGAACTATGGCTACACCTTC. The full variable domain, with the rest looked up from reference TRBV2 and TRBJ1-2, is EPEVTQTPSHQVTQMGQEVILRCVPISNHLYFYWYRQILGQKVEFLVSFYNNEISEKSEIFDDQFSVERPDGSNFTLKIRSTKLEDSAMYFCASTPPGDSWNYGYTFGSGTRLTVV.

This chain links TRBV27 with TRBJ1-2; TRBD1 agrees at 11 bases. After removal of 0 bases from V and 2 bases from J, the junction contained 8 bases not matched to a gene. Germline values: CDR1 MNHEY, CDR2 SMNVEV (reference sequence). This CDR3 region has 18 residues. In DNA, the CDR3 is TGTGCCAGCAGTTTATCGGGGACAGGGGGTCCATCCAACTATGGCTACACCTTC. It yields the protein CASSLSGTGGPSNYGYTF.

The chain carries TRBV25-1 and TRBJ1-2; 12 positions match TRBD1. Germline trimming cut 8 bases from V and 7 bases from J; bases unmatched to any gene: 5. CDR1 is MGHDK, CDR2 SYGVNS, per germline. The CDR3 runs to 13 residues. The DNA of the CDR3 is TGTGCCAGCGAGGGACAGGGGGCGGGTGGCTACACCTTC. This gives the protein CASEGQGAGGYTF.

The chain carries TRBV19 and TRBJ1-4; 7 nucleotides align to TRBD1. Germline trimming cut 5 bases from V and 0 bases from J; bases unmatched to any gene: 3. The CDR3 contains 15 residues. The V gene's germline CDR1 is LNHDA and CDR2 SQIVND (reference sequence). The CDR3 nucleotides are TGTGCCAGTAGTTCGGGGACAGCAACTAATGAAAAACTGTTTTTT. Protein sequence: CASSSGTATNEKLFF. Variable domain in full (rest from reference TRBV19 and TRBJ1-4): DGGITQSPKYLFRKEGQNVTLSCEQNLNHDAMYWYRQDPGQGLRLIYYSQIVNDFQKGDIAEGYSVSREKKESFPLTVTSAQKNPTAFYLCASSSGTATNEKLFFGSGTQLSVL.

CDR3 amino acids: CASSLAAGGVQPQHF. CDR3 nucleotides: TGCGCCAGCAGCTTGGCAGCAGGGGGAGTTCAGCCCCAGCATTTT. The chain couples TRBV5-1 to TRBJ1-5; 7 bases line up with TRBD1. This CDR3 has 15 residues. Germline-derived CDR1 and CDR2 are SGHRS and YFSETQ. V trimming: 0 bases; J trimming: 6 bases; junction bases outside the gene matches: 6.

The rearrangement uses TRBV18 and TRBJ1-3; 7 nucleotides match TRBD1. V lost 0 bases to trimming and J lost 0 bases; unmatched junction nucleotides: 11. The CDR3 sequence is 19 residues long. Germline V gives CDR1 KGHSH, CDR2 LQKENI. The DNA for the CDR3 is TGTGCCAGCTCACCACCTAACGGGGGACAGAGCAGCTCTGGAAACACCATATATTTT. Encoded protein: CASSPPNGGQSSSGNTIYF.

The chain recombines TRBV25-1 with TRBJ2-3, with a possible D match to TRBD2 (6 bases). Germline CDR1 is MGHDK and CDR2 is SYGVNS. V lost 2 bases and J 6 bases, leaving 15 bases between the germline ends. CDR3 length equals 15 residues. The CDR3 DNA is TGTGCCAGCAGTGAAGCCAGCGGGCGGAGGGATACGCAGTATTTT. Its translation is CASSEASGRRDTQYF.

The rearrangement joins TRBV6-5 to TRBJ1-2; 9 positions agree with TRBD1. Trimming at V came to 1 base and at J to 4 bases, leaving 7 bases not matched to a gene. The CDR3 has 16 residues. CDR1 MNHEY and CDR2 SVGAGI come from the germline V gene. Here the CDR3 DNA reads TGTGCCAGCAGTTACTTGGGGACAGGGTTCCCCTATGGCTACACCTTC. It yields the protein CASSYLGTGFPYGYTF.

V and J are TRBV5-1 and TRBJ2-3, with D maybe TRBD2 (6 bases). Germline lookup yields CDR1 SGHRS and CDR2 YFSETQ. The CDR3 loop spans 15 amino acids. V lost 0 bases and J lost 6, with 14 bases in between. CDR3 nucleotide sequence: TGCGCCAGCAGCTTGGTAGGGGAGGCAGGCGATACGCAGTATTTT. As protein: CASSLVGEAGDTQYF.

This rearrangement joins TRBV6-5 to TRBJ1-1; D possibly corresponds to TRBD1 (6 bases). The CDR3 consists of 16 residues. The V end was cut by 2 bases, the J end by 4 bases, with 17 bases between. The V gene's germline CDR1 is MNHEY and CDR2 SVGAGI. The CDR3 region has the DNA TGTGCCAGCAGTTACACCTATAGACAGGCACGCACTGAAGCTTTCTTT. Translation: CASSYTYRQARTEAFF.

This chain links TRBV28 with TRBJ1-5, with D maybe TRBD1 (5 bases). Per the germline V gene, CDR1 is MDHEN and CDR2 is SYDVKM. The CDR3 runs 14 residues. The V end lost 3 bases, the J end lost 7 bases, and 13 bases lay between the germline ends. This CDR3 is CASSFQGSWQPQHF. CDR3 DNA: TGTGCCAGCAGTTTCCAGGGTTCATGGCAGCCCCAGCATTTT.

Only one count was recorded for this clone. The J gene is TRBJ2-1, the V gene TRBV9; D ambiguous. V was clipped by 0 bases and J by 2 bases, with 6 bases between them. From germline, CDR1 is SGDLS and CDR2 YYNGEE. The length of the CDR3 is 14 residues. CDR3 region: CASSVGATYNEQFF. In DNA form, the CDR3 reads TGTGCCAGCAGCGTAGGAGCTACCTACAATGAGCAGTTCTTC.

This clone was seen a handful of times. The rearrangement joins TRBV2 to TRBJ1-3, with a tentative D call TRBD1 (5 bases). V was shortened by 3 bases and J by 3 bases, with 21 bases between the two germline ends. The CDR3 sequence is 18 residues long. Germline CDR1 and CDR2: SNHLY and FYNNEI. The CDR3 loop reads CASSDWGVGEGSGNTIYF. The CDR3 bases are TGTGCCAGCAGTGATTGGGGGGTCGGGGAAGGAAGTGGAAACACCATATATTTT.

A single count supports this clone. The chain carries TRBV4-1 and TRBJ2-1; a weak D match, TRBD1 (6 bases). V lost 4 bases and J 4 bases, leaving 11 bases between the germline ends. Germline lookup yields CDR1 MGHRA and CDR2 YSYEKL. The CDR3 extends over 14 amino acids. DNA of the CDR3: TGCGCCAGCAGCCCACGGGACACTTACAATGAGCAGTTCTTC. Protein product: CASSPRDTYNEQFF.

The J gene is TRBJ2-3, the V gene TRBV5-3; D may be TRBD2 (5 bases). TRBV5-3 belongs to the ORF category, with a function that is uncertain. This CDR3 has 14 residues. V lost 4 bases and J 0 bases, leaving 9 bases between the germline ends. The chain's CDR3 is CARSPRTSTDTQYF. The DNA of the CDR3 is TGTGCCAGAAGCCCAAGGACTAGCACAGATACGCAGTATTTT.

The CDR3 loop is CASSRKLDRQETQYF. CDR3 DNA sequence: TGCGCCAGCAGCCGAAAACTCGATCGCCAAGAGACCCAGTACTTC. The gene calls are TRBV4-3 and TRBJ2-5; D is undetermined. From germline, CDR1 is LGHNA and CDR2 YSLEER. V lost 4 bases and J lost 1, with 13 bases in between. The CDR3 loop spans 15 amino acids.